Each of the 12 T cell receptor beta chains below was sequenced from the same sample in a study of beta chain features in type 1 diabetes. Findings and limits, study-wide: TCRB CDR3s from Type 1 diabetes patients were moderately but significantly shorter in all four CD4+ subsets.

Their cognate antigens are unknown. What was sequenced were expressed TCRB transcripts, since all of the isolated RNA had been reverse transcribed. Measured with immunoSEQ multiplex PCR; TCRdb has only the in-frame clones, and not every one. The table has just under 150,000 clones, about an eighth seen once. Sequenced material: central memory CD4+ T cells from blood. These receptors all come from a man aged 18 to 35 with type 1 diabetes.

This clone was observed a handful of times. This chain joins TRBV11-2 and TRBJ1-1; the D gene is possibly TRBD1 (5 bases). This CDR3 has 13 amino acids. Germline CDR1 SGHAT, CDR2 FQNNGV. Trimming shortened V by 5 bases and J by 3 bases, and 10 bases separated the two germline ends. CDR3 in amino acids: CASSPSGHTEAFF. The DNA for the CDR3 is TGTGCCAGCAGCCCGTCGGGGCACACTGAAGCTTTCTTT. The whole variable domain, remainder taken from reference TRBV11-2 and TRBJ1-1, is EAGVAQSPRYKIIEKRQSVAFWCNPISGHATLYWYQQILGQGPKLLIQFQNNGVVDDSQLPKDRFSAERLKGVDSTLKIQPAKLEDSAVYLCASSPSGHTEAFFGQGTRLTVV.

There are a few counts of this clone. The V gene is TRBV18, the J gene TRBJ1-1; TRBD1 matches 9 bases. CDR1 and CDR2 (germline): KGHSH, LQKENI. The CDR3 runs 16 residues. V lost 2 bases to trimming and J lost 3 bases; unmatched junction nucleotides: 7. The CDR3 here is CASSPMTGGADTEAFF. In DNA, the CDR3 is TGTGCCAGCTCACCAATGACAGGGGGAGCGGACACTGAAGCTTTCTTT.

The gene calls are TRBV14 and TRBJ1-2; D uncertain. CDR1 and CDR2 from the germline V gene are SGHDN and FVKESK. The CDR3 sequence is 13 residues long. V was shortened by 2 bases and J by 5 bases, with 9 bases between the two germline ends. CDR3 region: CASSQISSYGYTF. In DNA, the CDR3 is TGTGCCAGCAGCCAAATCTCTTCTTATGGCTACACCTTC. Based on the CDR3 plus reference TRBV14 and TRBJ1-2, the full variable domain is EAGVTQFPSHSVIEKGQTVTLRCDPISGHDNLYWYRRVMGKEIKFLLHFVKESKQDESGMPNNRFLAERTGGTYSTLKVQPAELEDSGVYFCASSQISSYGYTFGSGTRLTVV.

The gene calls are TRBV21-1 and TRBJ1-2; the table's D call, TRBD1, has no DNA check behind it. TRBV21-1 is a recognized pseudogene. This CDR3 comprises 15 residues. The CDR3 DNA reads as TGTGCCAGCAGCGTTACAGGGCGTAATAGCTATGGCTACACCTTC. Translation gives CASSVTGRNSYGYTF.

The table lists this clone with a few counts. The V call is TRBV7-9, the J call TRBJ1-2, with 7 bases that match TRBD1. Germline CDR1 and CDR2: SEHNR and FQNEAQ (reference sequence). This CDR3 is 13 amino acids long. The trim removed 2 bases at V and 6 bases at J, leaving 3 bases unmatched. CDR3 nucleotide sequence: TGTGCCAGCAGCTTACTACAGGGGAATGGCTACACCTTC. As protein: CASSLLQGNGYTF.

CDR3 DNA: TGCAGCGTAACGCGACAGAACTACGAGCAGTACTTC. This encodes CSVTRQNYEQYF. The rearrangement joins TRBV29-1 to TRBJ2-7, with D possibly matching TRBD1 (5 bases). Germline assignment: CDR1 SQVTM and CDR2 ANQGSEA. This CDR3 has 12 residues. V was shortened by 6 bases and J by 3 bases, with 12 bases between the two germline ends.

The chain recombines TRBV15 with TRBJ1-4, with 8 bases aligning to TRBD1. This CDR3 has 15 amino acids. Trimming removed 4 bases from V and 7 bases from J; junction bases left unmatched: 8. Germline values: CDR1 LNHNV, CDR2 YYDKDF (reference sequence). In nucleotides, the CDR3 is TGTGCCACCAGCACCGGACAGGGTATAAGTGAAAAACTGTTTTTT. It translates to CATSTGQGISEKLFF.

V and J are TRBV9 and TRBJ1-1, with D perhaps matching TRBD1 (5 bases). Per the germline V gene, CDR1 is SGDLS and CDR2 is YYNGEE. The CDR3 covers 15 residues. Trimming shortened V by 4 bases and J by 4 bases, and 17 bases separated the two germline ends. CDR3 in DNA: TGTGCCAGCAGCCCAGGAGTGGTGGGGGTCACTGAAGCTTTCTTT. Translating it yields CASSPGVVGVTEAFF.

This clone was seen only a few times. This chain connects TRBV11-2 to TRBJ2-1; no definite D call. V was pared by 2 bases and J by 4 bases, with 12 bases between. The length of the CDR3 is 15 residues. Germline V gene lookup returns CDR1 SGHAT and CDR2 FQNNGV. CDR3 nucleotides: TGTGCCAGCAGCTTATACGATTACCTTTACAATGAGCAGTTCTTC. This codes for CASSLYDYLYNEQFF.

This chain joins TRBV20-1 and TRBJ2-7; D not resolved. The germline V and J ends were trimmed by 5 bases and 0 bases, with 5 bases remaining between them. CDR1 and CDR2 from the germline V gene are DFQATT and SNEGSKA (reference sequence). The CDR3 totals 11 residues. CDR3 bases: TGCAGTGCTTGGAGCTCCTACGAGCAGTACTTC. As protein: CSAWSSYEQYF.

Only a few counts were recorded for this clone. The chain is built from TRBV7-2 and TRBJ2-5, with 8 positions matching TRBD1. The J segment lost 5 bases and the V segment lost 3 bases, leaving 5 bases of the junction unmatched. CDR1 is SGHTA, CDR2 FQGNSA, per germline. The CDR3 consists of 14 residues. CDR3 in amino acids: CASSLPGGAETQYF. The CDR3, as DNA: TGTGCCAGCAGCTTGCCAGGGGGCGCCGAGACCCAGTACTTC.

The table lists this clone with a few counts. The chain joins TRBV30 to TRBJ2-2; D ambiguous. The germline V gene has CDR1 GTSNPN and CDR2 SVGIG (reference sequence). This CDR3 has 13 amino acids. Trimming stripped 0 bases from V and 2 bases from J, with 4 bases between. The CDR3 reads CAWSVTNTGELFF. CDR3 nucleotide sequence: TGTGCCTGGAGTGTTACCAACACCGGGGAGCTGTTTTTT.